This T cell receptor beta chain stems from a study of OX40 agonist ivuxolimab in advanced cancers. Overall study results and limits: Nonresponders included some who also had low normalized T-cell clonal expansion. What antigens the expanded peripheral T cells recognized was never established.

Germline V gene sequence: CDR1 SGHTA, CDR2 FQGNSA. The V gene end was trimmed by 0 bases and the J gene end by 6 bases; junction bases not matched to a gene: 4. The CDR3 runs to 14 residues. Peripheral blood came from all dose cohorts at three timepoints. Using immunoSEQ multiplex PCR, the repertoire was profiled, and TCRdb retains in-frame clones only, with some absent. The sample holds roughly 110,000 clones, about 91% seen once. This clone was recorded only once. Its antigen is not known. The starting material was CD4+ or CD8+ T cells sorted from blood, obtained in a trial of the OX40 agonist ivuxolimab. V gene TRBV7-2 combines with J gene TRBJ1-2; TRBD1 aligns across 7 bases. The receptor was isolated from an adult with an advanced solid tumor such as melanoma, head and neck, liver or kidney cancer. The CDR3 loop is CASSLAGGRDGYTF. Written as DNA, the CDR3 is TGTGCCAGCAGCTTAGCAGGGGGCAGGGATGGCTACACCTTC.